The T cell receptor (beta chain) under discussion was sequenced for a study of cytomegalovirus exposure and HLA in healthy donors. This CDR3 comprises 14 residues. Trimming removed 3 bases from V and 2 bases from J, with 12 bases in between. Germline loops: CDR1 SGHRS, CDR2 YFSETQ. Study-wide results and limits: Reportedly, fewer N-insertions than the roughly 600-donor mean appeared in an Asian-associated ancestry cluster in a later analysis. Among CMV-associated TCR beta chains, most appeared HLA-restricted in a later analysis. Presence/absence analyses treated sequencing depth as roughly uniform across donors.

In regard to this clone: No antigen is known for it.

It was with 60 Vbeta and 13 Jbeta primers that the PCR ran. Generated by immunoSEQ multiplex PCR, the TCRdb table keeps only in-frame clones and is missing some. The sample carries 85,000 to 130,000 clones, around 9.1% recorded once. This chain joins TRBV5-1 and TRBJ2-7, with D possibly TRBD1 on 7 matching bases. The TCR sequence derives from a middle-aged man in good health and CMV-seropositive. Sequencing was carried out using PBMCs. In nucleotides, the CDR3 is TGCGCCAGCAGCTCGACAGGGAGGACCTACGAGCAGTACTTC. Its translation: CASSSTGRTYEQYF.